This T cell receptor beta chain was found in a study of CD8+ T cells in alopecia areata. Findings and limits, study-wide: Elevated clonality characterized lesional scalp relative to normal scalp, particularly in alopecia totalis/universalis.

This clone was picked up one time. The antigen remains undetermined. RNA extraction was followed by reverse transcription into cDNA, which acted as the sequencing template. The repertoire was sequenced with immunoSEQ multiplex PCR; TCRdb's copy has only in-frame clones and lacks some. The sample records some 96,000 clones, 50% to 75% being singletons. Treatment in this sample: oral pan-JAK inhibitor, 5-10 mg twice daily. CDR3 length equals 16 residues. CDR1 and CDR2 from the germline V gene are MNHEY and SVGAGI. Trimming removed 2 bases from V and 2 bases from J, with 15 bases in between. The sequences come from CD8+ T cells sorted from blood, collected at week 4, from a patient treated with tofacitinib. The chain recombines TRBV6-5 with TRBJ1-2, with D unclear. The clonotype comes from a human donor with alopecia areata. DNA for the CDR3: TGTGCCAGCAGTTACAGGAACCCACTCCGAAACTATGGCTACACCTTC. Protein: CASSYRNPLRNYGYTF.